The clone carrying this T cell receptor (beta chain) was counted between two and nine times. The antigen is unknown. The study reverse transcribed the entire isolated RNA, so it sequenced expressed TCRB transcripts. Method: immunoSEQ multiplex PCR; TCRdb's copy keeps in-frame clones and lacks some. The sample yields hundreds of thousands of clones, about 14% seen once. This specimen comes from a study of beta chain features in type 1 diabetes. Study-wide points: People with Type 1 diabetes carried modestly yet significantly shorter TCRB CDR3s in all four CD4+ subsets.

V shed 5 bases, J shed 3 bases, and the junction held 4 bases outside the gene matches. Germline values: CDR1 SEHNR, CDR2 FQNEAQ (reference sequence). The CDR3 runs 15 residues. Sequenced: naive CD4+ T cells from blood. The TCR sequence derives from a man between 18 and 29 years old with type 1 diabetes. The chain is built from TRBV7-9 and TRBJ2-1; 10 bases match TRBD2. CDR3 sequence (DNA): TGTGCCAGCAGCCCCGGGACTAGCGACTACAATGAGCAGTTCTTC. Translation: CASSPGTSDYNEQFF.